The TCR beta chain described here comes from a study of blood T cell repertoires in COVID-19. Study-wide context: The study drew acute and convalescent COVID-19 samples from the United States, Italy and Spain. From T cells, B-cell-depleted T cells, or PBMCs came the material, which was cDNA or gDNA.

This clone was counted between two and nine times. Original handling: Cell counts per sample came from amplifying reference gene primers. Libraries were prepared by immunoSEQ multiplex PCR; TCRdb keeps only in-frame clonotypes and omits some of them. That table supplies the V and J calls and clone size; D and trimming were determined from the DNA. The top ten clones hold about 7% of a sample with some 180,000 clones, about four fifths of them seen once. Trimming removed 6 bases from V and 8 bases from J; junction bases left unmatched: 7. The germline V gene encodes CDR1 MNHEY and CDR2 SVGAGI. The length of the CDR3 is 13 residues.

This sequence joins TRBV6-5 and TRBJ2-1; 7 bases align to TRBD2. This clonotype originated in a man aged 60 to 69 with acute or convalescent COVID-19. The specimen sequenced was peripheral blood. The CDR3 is CASSKRLADEQFF. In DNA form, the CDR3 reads TGTGCCAGCAGCAAGCGACTAGCCGATGAGCAGTTCTTC.